The clone carrying this T cell receptor (beta chain) was found once. The data originate from a study of blood T cell repertoires in COVID-19. Study context: Sample material is recorded as cDNA or gDNA derived from T cells, B-cell-depleted T cells, or PBMCs.

From germline, CDR1 is LGHDT and CDR2 YNNKEL (reference sequence). The CDR3 consists of 15 residues. The V gene lost 5 bases and the J gene lost 5 bases, with 18 bases spanning the gap. The method was immunoSEQ multiplex PCR; TCRdb's version includes in-frame clones alone and lacks a portion of them. The repertoire has roughly 53,000 clones, approximately 84% of them found once; the top ten carry about 15%. This clonotype was sampled from a man between 65 and 85 years old with active COVID-19. V and J are TRBV3-1 (or the pseudogene TRBV3-2) and TRBJ2-5; possibly TRBD1 for D (6 bases). The sequencing input was peripheral blood. CDR3 nucleotides: TGTGCCAGCAGCAGGGGGTGGCCGATGGGGGAGACCCAGTACTTC. As protein: CASSRGWPMGETQYF.